These 19 T cell receptor beta chains share one sample of origin, sequenced in a study of T cell changes during pregnancy in multiple sclerosis. Libraries were prepared by immunoSEQ multiplex PCR; TCRdb keeps only in-frame clonotypes and omits some of them. Altogether roughly 80,000 clones are present, 92% being singletons, with the ten largest covering 1.4%. This specimen was peripheral blood, taken before pregnancy. Receptors were obtained from a female donor with multiple sclerosis, enrolled in a pregnancy study.

This clone appeared a single time. The rearrangement links TRBV5-1 to TRBJ2-5; D is uncertain. The length of the CDR3 is 12 residues. Germline-derived CDR1 and CDR2 are SGHRS and YFSETQ. V lost 4 bases and J lost 0, with 4 bases in between. The CDR3 spells CASSPNQETQYF. CDR3 sequence (DNA): TGCGCCAGCAGCCCTAACCAAGAGACCCAGTACTTC.

The chain is built from TRBV28 and TRBJ1-1; possibly TRBD1 for D (5 bases). Germline V gene data show CDR1 as MDHEN and CDR2 as SYDVKM. With 9 bases removed from V and 8 bases from J, the gap between germline ends came to 13 bases. There are 11 residues in the CDR3. CDR3 nucleotides: TGTGCCAGTGACCTGGGGGGGGAAGCTTTCTTT. The encoded protein is CASDLGGEAFF.

The genes are TRBV21-1 and TRBJ1-1; the D call in the table, TRBD1, was not verified against the DNA. TRBV21-1 is tagged as a pseudogene. The CDR3 runs 18 residues. The CDR3 sequence: CASSLGTGAPYMNTEAFF. CDR3 DNA sequence: TGTGCCAGCAGCCTCGGGACAGGGGCGCCGTATATGAACACTGAAGCTTTCTTT.

The chain uses TRBV19 and TRBJ2-2; TRBD2 matches 9 bases. Germline V gene lookup returns CDR1 LNHDA and CDR2 SQIVND (reference sequence). CDR3 length: 16 residues. V lost 7 bases to trimming and J lost 1 base; unmatched junction nucleotides: 7. In DNA form, the CDR3 reads TGTGCCAGTAAGGATCTAGCGGGGAGGAACACCGGGGAGCTGTTTTTT. Translation gives CASKDLAGRNTGELFF.

The rearrangement links TRBV5-4 to TRBJ1-6, with 11 positions matching TRBD1. The CDR3 runs 14 residues. The germline V gene encodes CDR1 SGHNT and CDR2 YYREEE (reference sequence). V lost 4 bases and J lost 10; bases outside the gene matches: 4. The CDR3 sequence: CASSQRTGGSPLHF. CDR3 bases: TGTGCCAGCAGCCAACGGACAGGGGGCTCACCCCTCCACTTT. Complete variable domain (other parts from reference TRBV5-4 and TRBJ1-6): ETGVTQSPTHLIKTRGQQVTLRCSSQSGHNTVSWYQQALGQGPQFIFQYYREEENGRGNFPPRFSGLQFPNYSSELNVNALELDDSALYLCASSQRTGGSPLHFGNGTRLTVT.

The rearrangement joins TRBV29-1 to TRBJ2-5, with a possible D match to TRBD2 (6 bases). The CDR3 is made up of 12 amino acids. V lost 8 bases to trimming and J lost 3 bases, with 13 bases between them. Germline V gene data show CDR1 as SQVTM and CDR2 as ANQGSEA. This CDR3 reads CSSTRGEETQYF. DNA for the CDR3: TGCAGCTCAACGCGGGGAGAAGAGACCCAGTACTTC.

This rearrangement joins TRBV14 to TRBJ2-7; unclear D gene. The CDR3 length is 12 residues. Germline V lookup: CDR1 SGHDN, CDR2 FVKESK. With 4 bases removed from V and 6 bases from J, the gap between germline ends came to 10 bases. The CDR3 protein is CASSPRWVEQYF. The DNA for the CDR3 is TGTGCCAGCAGCCCGAGGTGGGTCGAGCAGTACTTC. Based on the CDR3 plus reference TRBV14 and TRBJ2-7, the full variable domain is EAGVTQFPSHSVIEKGQTVTLRCDPISGHDNLYWYRRVMGKEIKFLLHFVKESKQDESGMPNNRFLAERTGGTYSTLKVQPAELEDSGVYFCASSPRWVEQYFGPGTRLTVT.

The chain combines TRBV18 with TRBJ1-5, with D possibly matching TRBD1 (6 bases). The CDR3 has 17 residues. Germline values: CDR1 KGHSH, CDR2 LQKENI. With 2 bases removed from V and 5 bases from J, the gap between germline ends came to 19 bases. DNA for the CDR3: TGTGCCAGCTCACCAAGGGGGAGGGAAAGCCTAGATCAGCCCCAGCATTTT. Translated, it gives CASSPRGRESLDQPQHF.

The J gene is TRBJ2-2, the V gene TRBV9; tentative D call: TRBD1 (6 bases). This CDR3 is 17 amino acids long. In germline, CDR1 is SGDLS, CDR2 YYNGEE. Trimming stripped 0 bases from V and 0 bases from J, with 12 bases between. CDR3 in amino acids: CASSVEITGPNTGELFF. CDR3 DNA sequence: TGTGCCAGCAGCGTAGAGATAACAGGGCCGAACACCGGGGAGCTGTTTTTT.

The chain recombines TRBV29-1 with TRBJ2-3; D possibly corresponds to TRBD1 (5 bases). Trimming removed 3 bases at V and 3 bases at J, with 7 bases between. Germline V CDR1 and CDR2: SQVTM, ANQGSEA. The CDR3 sequence is 12 residues long. CDR3 nucleotide sequence: TGCAGCGTTGATGACAGAACAGATACGCAGTATTTT. Its protein product is CSVDDRTDTQYF.

V gene TRBV9 combines with J gene TRBJ2-6; D is perhaps TRBD1 (7 bases). Germline lookup yields CDR1 SGDLS and CDR2 YYNGEE. The V end was cut by 3 bases, the J end by 3 bases, with 22 bases between. CDR3 length: 19 residues. The CDR3 nucleotides read TGTGCCAGCAGCGAACATCACAGGGGAGGTAATCGTGGGGCCAACGTCCTGACTTTC. Residues: CASSEHHRGGNRGANVLTF.

The chain recombines TRBV7-2 with TRBJ2-1, with 9 nucleotides matching TRBD1. V gave up 5 bases and J gave up 8 bases; unmatched junction bases: 10. The CDR3 spans 15 residues. Germline CDR1 is SGHTA and CDR2 is FQGNSA. DNA for the CDR3: TGTGCCAGCAGCGACAGCCCGGGACAGGGATATGAGCAGTTCTTC. Its protein is CASSDSPGQGYEQFF. Using reference TRBV7-2 and TRBJ2-1 for the parts outside the CDR3, the full variable domain is GAGVSQSPSNKVTEKGKDVELRCDPISGHTALYWYRQSLGQGLEFLIYFQGNSAPDKSGLPSDRFSAERTGGSVSTLTIQRTQQEDSAVYLCASSDSPGQGYEQFFGPGTRLTVL.

For the CDR3, the DNA is TGTGCCATCACTCCTAGGGGACAAGCAGAGTCTGAAGCTTTCTTT. As protein: CAITPRGQAESEAFF. This chain joins TRBV10-3 and TRBJ1-1; TRBD1 is a possible D gene (6 bases). The germline V gene has CDR1 ENHRY and CDR2 SYGVKD. V lost 7 bases and J lost 6, with 21 bases in between. The CDR3 spans 15 residues.

The V gene is TRBV6-1, the J gene TRBJ2-7, with D tentatively TRBD1 (7 bases). The CDR3 has 13 amino acids. From germline, CDR1 is MNHNS and CDR2 SASEGT. V gave up 8 bases and J gave up 2 bases, with 13 bases separating them. The CDR3 spells CASRQGGTYEQYF. Here the CDR3 DNA reads TGTGCCAGCCGGCAGGGGGGCACCTACGAGCAGTACTTC.

The chain carries TRBV5-1 and TRBJ1-4, with 9 bases that match TRBD1. The V gene end was trimmed by 2 bases and the J gene end by 0 bases; junction bases not matched to a gene: 5. CDR1 is SGHRS and CDR2 is YFSETQ in the germline V gene. The CDR3 is 17 residues long. CDR3 sequence (DNA): TGCGCCAGCAGCTTTGGGACAGGGCTCGCAACTAATGAAAAACTGTTTTTT. Amino acids: CASSFGTGLATNEKLFF.

This clone was counted a single time. The chain carries TRBV14 and TRBJ2-3; 8 nucleotides line up with TRBD2. The CDR3 consists of 15 residues. Germline values: CDR1 SGHDN, CDR2 FVKESK. Trimming removed 1 base from V and 3 bases from J; junction bases left unmatched: 3. CDR3 protein: CASSQGSGGTDTQYF. The CDR3 DNA follows: TGTGCCAGCAGCCAAGGCAGCGGGGGAACAGATACGCAGTATTTT.

CDR3 loop: CASSIQLGTGTEAFF. The CDR3 DNA reads TGTGCCAGCAGTATCCAACTGGGGACAGGCACTGAAGCTTTCTTT. The gene calls are TRBV25-1 and TRBJ1-1, with 8 bases aligning to TRBD1. The CDR3 is made up of 15 amino acids. The J segment lost 4 bases and the V segment lost 5 bases, leaving 9 bases of the junction unmatched. The germline CDR1 and CDR2 sequences are MGHDK and SYGVNS.

This chain uses TRBV9 with TRBJ1-4; 10 bases agree with TRBD1. The length of the CDR3 is 14 residues. The V and J ends lost 4 bases and 8 bases, in that order; junction bases with no gene match: 5. The V gene's germline CDR1 is SGDLS and CDR2 YYNGEE. The DNA for the CDR3 is TGTGCCAGCAGCCCGACAGGGGGCCGGGAAAAACTGTTTTTT. Amino acid sequence: CASSPTGGREKLFF.

The chain combines TRBV5-1 with TRBJ1-3; possibly TRBD1 for D (5 bases). The CDR3 has 16 amino acids. Germline CDR1 SGHRS, CDR2 YFSETQ. The V and J ends lost 2 bases and 0 bases respectively, with 12 bases between them. The CDR3 region is CASSLGTVSSGNTIYF. CDR3 nucleotide sequence: TGCGCCAGCAGCTTAGGGACTGTCAGCTCTGGAAACACCATATATTTT.